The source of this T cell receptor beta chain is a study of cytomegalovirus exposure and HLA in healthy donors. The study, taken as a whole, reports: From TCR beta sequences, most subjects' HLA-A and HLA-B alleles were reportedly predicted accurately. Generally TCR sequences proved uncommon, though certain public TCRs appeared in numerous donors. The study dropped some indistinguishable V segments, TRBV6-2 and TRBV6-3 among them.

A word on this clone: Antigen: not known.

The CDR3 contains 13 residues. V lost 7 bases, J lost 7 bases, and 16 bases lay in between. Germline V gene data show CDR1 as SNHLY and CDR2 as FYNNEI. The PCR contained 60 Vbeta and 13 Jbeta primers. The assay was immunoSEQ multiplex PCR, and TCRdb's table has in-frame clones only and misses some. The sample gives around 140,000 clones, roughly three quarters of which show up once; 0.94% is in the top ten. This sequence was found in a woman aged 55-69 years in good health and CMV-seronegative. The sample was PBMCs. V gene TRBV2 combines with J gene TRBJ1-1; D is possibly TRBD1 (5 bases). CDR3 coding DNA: TGTGCCAGCACCCTGGGCAGGGAGGATGAAGCTTTCTTT. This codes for CASTLGREDEAFF.